A selection of T cell receptor beta chains follows, all from one sample in a study of T cells after somatic rescue of genetic block. Sequencing used immunoSEQ multiplex PCR; TCRdb keeps in-frame clones, though not all of them. The table lists roughly 65,000 clones, around 92% of them singletons, with 2.9% in the top ten. The source material was peripheral blood mononuclear cells (PBMCs). These receptors were collected from a man aged 40-50 years. CDR3s include the opening cysteine and the closing phenylalanine or tryptophan. Fields, in order: D gene, J gene, V gene, clone size, CDR3 protein, CDR3 DNA. D genes are given only for firm matches. Not all rows give a size; the values are once, few, many and, for expanded clones, a class.

. | TRBJ1-2 | TRBV5-1 | . | CASSVSHSRDGYTF | TGCGCCAGCAGCGTCTCACACTCCCGGGATGGCTACACCTTC
TRBD1 | TRBJ2-2 | TRBV4-3 | . | CASSQVGTATGELFF | TGCGCCAGCAGCCAAGTCGGGACAGCCACCGGGGAGCTGTTTTTT
TRBD2 | TRBJ2-1 | TRBV16 | . | CASSQSGGNEQFF | TGTGCCAGCAGCCAATCGGGGGGGAATGAGCAGTTCTTC
TRBD2 | TRBJ2-1 | TRBV18 | . | CASSPSTSGEYNEQFF | TGTGCCAGCTCACCCAGCACTAGCGGGGAGTACAATGAGCAGTTCTTC
TRBD2 | TRBJ2-1 | TRBV7-3 | . | CASSPYSGGSGNEQFF | TGTGCCAGCAGCCCGTACAGCGGGGGTTCAGGGAATGAGCAGTTCTTC
TRBD1 | TRBJ1-4 | TRBV19 | few | CASTKGQFNEKLFF | TGTGCCAGTACCAAGGGACAGTTTAATGAAAAACTGTTTTTT
TRBD1 | TRBJ1-5 | TRBV7-2 | . | CASSFSGGYNQPQHF | TGTGCCAGCAGCTTTTCAGGGGGATACAATCAGCCCCAGCATTTT
TRBD1 | TRBJ1-1 | TRBV6-1 | . | CASTRDRGASEAFF | TGTGCCAGCACCCGGGACAGGGGTGCTTCTGAAGCTTTCTTT
TRBD1 | TRBJ1-1 | TRBV11-2 | . | CASSQEGRGRWEAFF | TGTGCCAGCAGTCAAGAAGGCAGGGGGCGTTGGGAAGCTTTCTTT
TRBD1 | TRBJ2-1 | TRBV19 | . | CASRHINRGNEQFF | TGTGCCAGTAGACATATAAACAGGGGCAATGAGCAGTTCTTC
. | TRBJ2-5 | TRBV18 | . | CASSPPSKETQYF | TGTGCCAGCTCACCACCATCCAAAGAGACCCAGTACTTC